This T cell receptor (beta chain) comes out of a study of blood T cell repertoires in COVID-19. Turning to the study itself: Sites in the United States, Italy and Spain provided acute and convalescent COVID-19 samples.

Trimming left V 3 bases short and J 4 bases short, with 12 bases between. The CDR3 length is 15 residues. Germline assignment: CDR1 KGHSH and CDR2 LQKENI. The age range of participants was about 18 to 95 years, with residence in about two dozen US areas. Per the original methods: Amplification of reference gene primers was used by the study to estimate nucleated cell counts. The protocol was immunoSEQ multiplex PCR, while the TCRdb copy is restricted to in-frame clones and leaves out a portion. For V, J and clone size, that table is used; D and trimming come from the DNA. The sample carries over 250,000 clones, 80% to 90% recorded once.

This clonotype was sampled from a woman in her twenties or thirties who had recovered from COVID-19. Sequences were obtained from PBMCs or T cells enriched from blood (not recorded which). The chain combines TRBV18 with TRBJ1-4, with D possibly matching TRBD1 (6 bases). The CDR3 DNA reads as TGTGCCAGCTCACCTCGACAGGAGATTAATGAAAAACTGTTTTTT. It encodes CASSPRQEINEKLFF. The full variable domain, with the rest looked up from reference TRBV18 and TRBJ1-4, is NAGVMQNPRHLVRRRGQEARLRCSPMKGHSHVYWYRQLPEEGLKFMVYLQKENIIDESGMPKERFSAEFPKEGPSILRIQQVVRGDSAAYFCASSPRQEINEKLFFGSGTQLSVL.